The rows below give T cell receptor beta chains drawn from one sample of a study of shared clonotypes between healthy human individuals. Here immunoSEQ multiplex PCR was the method, and the copy in TCRdb shows in-frame clones only, minus some. This repertoire shows 2 million to 2.5 million clones, roughly 95% found once; its top ten account for roughly 0.13%. The sequencing sample was made of naive CD4+ T cells sorted from blood. These receptors were taken from a man aged 18 to 30 in good health. The conserved cysteine and the conserved F or W are not part of the CDR3 here.

j_gene,v_gene,CDR3aa
TRBJ2-5,TRBV15,ATSRDLGETQY
TRBJ2-5,TRBV7-2,ASSLGSLAATQETQY
TRBJ2-2,TRBV6-1,ASRGQGTGELF
TRBJ2-7,TRBV10-2,ASSESDGPWEQY
TRBJ1-1,TRBV6-1,ASSEIGGGRRSRAAF
TRBJ2-2,TRBV6-5,ASSTGTTNTGELF
TRBJ2-5,TRBV7-9,ASSFDQNQETQY
TRBJ2-3,TRBV13,ASSLTSGGGTQY
TRBJ2-3,TRBV5-1,ASSLEGTALEQY
TRBJ2-1,TRBV6-1,ASSEAKQGKV
TRBJ2-7,TRBV7-2,ASSFLYEQY
TRBJ1-1,TRBV5-4,ASSLGQGGFTEAF
TRBJ2-1,TRBV19,ASSRGGPRGPAGPYNEQF
TRBJ2-1,TRBV5-4,ASSLFMDSNSYNEQF
TRBJ2-7,TRBV4-1,ASSQVGLAETYEQY
TRBJ2-3,TRBV10-2,ASSDVGGLSTDTQY
TRBJ2-7,TRBV7-6,ASSQRPSGSSHEQY
TRBJ2-3,TRBV18,ASSPPKTGRTTDTQY
TRBJ1-1,TRBV7-6,APTEAF
TRBJ2-2,TRBV29-1,SVDITGGFGTGELF
TRBJ2-7,TRBV5-1,ASSSGTRDYEQY
TRBJ2-1,TRBV7-3,ASSSGLAGEEQF